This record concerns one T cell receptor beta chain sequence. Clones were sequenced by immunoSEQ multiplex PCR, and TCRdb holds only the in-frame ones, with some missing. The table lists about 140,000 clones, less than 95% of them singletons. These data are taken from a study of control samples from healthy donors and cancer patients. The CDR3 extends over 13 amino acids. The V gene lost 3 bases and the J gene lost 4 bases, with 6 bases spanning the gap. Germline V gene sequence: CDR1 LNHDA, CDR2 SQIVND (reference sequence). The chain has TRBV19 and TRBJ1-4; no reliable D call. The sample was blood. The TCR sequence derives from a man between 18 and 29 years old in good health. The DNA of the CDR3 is TGTGCCAGTAGTATTGAGGGTAATGAAAAACTGTTTTTT. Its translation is CASSIEGNEKLFF.